Judged by abundance, the clone carrying this T cell receptor (beta chain) is medium-sized. The antigen is unknown. Gene names and germline refer to mouse. Read data end 1 residue before the CDR3 end; the end is taken from the germline J gene. The sample belongs to a study of tissue T cells after allogeneic stem cell transplantation. Study-wide points: Within patients, tissue anatomy strongly shaped TCR repertoire composition. Only a limited share of tissue TCRs appeared in blood or spleen.

Generated by immunoSEQ multiplex PCR, the TCRdb table keeps only in-frame clones and is missing some. Altogether several thousand clones are present, roughly a third being singletons, with the ten largest covering 4% to 5.5%. The CDR3 is 14 amino acids. V trimming: 4 bases; J trimming: 6 bases; junction bases outside the gene matches: 4. Looked up from germline, CDR1 is KGHPV and CDR2 is FQNQEV (reference sequence). Time point reported: mouse harvest day 14 after allogeneic transplant. Tail vein injection delivered 10^7 T-cell-depleted bone marrow cells and 10^6 splenic CD5+ T cells. Mice had MHC-mismatched B6 into BALB/c GVHD, sampled day 7 or 14.

The clonotype was recovered from a female BALB/c mouse given C57BL/6 T cells with graft-versus-host disease after an allogeneic hematopoietic cell transplant. This chain connects TRBV26 to TRBJ2-7; TRBD2 agrees at 12 bases. Sequences were obtained from skin. The sequenced part of the CDR3 DNA is TGTGCCAGCAGTCGCGACTGGGGGGGCGTTGAACAGTAC. Translating it yields CASSRDWGGVEQY. In full, the CDR3 is CASSRDWGGVEQYF.